One and the same sample provided the 17 T cell receptor beta chains below, sequenced in a study of CD8+CD57+ T cells in acquired aplastic anemia. TCR beta VDJ and CDR3 profiles were obtained from a genomic DNA template. MiXCR, run by TCRdb on the reads, gives a single entry per CDR3 protein. This sample yields 35,000 to 45,000 distinct CDR3 sequences, of which around 63% are seen a single time; less than 25% belongs to the top ten. The specimen was sorted CD4+, CD8+, or CD8+CD57+ T cells (not recorded which) from PBMCs. The receptor source for this set is a human donor in good health, serving as a control.

V is TRBV15 and J is TRBJ2-7, with D possibly TRBD1 on 6 matching bases. The CDR3 length is 14 residues. V was cut by 1 base and J by 0 bases, with 7 bases left in between. CDR1 is LNHNV and CDR2 is YYDKDF in the germline V gene (reference sequence). The CDR3 nucleotides read TGTGCCACCAGCAGAGTGACAGGCTCCTACGAGCAGTACTTC. Protein: CATSRVTGSYEQYF. Looking up the rest from reference TRBV15 and TRBJ2-7 gives the full variable domain: DAMVIQNPRYQVTQFGKPVTLSCSQTLNHNVMYWYQQKSSQAPKLLFHYYDKDFNNEADTPDNFQSRRPNTSFCFLDIRSPGLGDTAMYLCATSRVTGSYEQYFGPGTRLTVT.

Details on this clonotype: A read error may account for a junction end that differs from germline. The rearrangement links TRBV19 to TRBJ2-1; D is undetermined. Germline V gene data show CDR1 as LNHDA and CDR2 as SQIVND (reference sequence). This CDR3 spans 13 amino acids. The CDR3 is CASSIGSTNEQFF. As DNA, the CDR3 is TGCGCCAGTAGTATTGGGTCAACCAATGAGCAGTTCTTC.

This clonotype was seen many times. The chain is built from TRBV27 and TRBJ2-5; D gene uncertain. Trimming removed 6 bases at V and 0 bases at J, with 8 bases between. CDR3 length: 13 amino acids. Germline V gives CDR1 MNHEY, CDR2 SMNVEV (reference sequence). The CDR3 nucleotides read TGTGCCAGCAGGCCCAAGTACCAAGAGACCCAGTACTTC. Translated, it gives CASRPKYQETQYF.

This clonotype was counted a single time. This rearrangement joins TRBV7-2 to TRBJ1-6; D gene uncertain. Per germline, CDR1 SGHTA and CDR2 FQGNSA. Between the trimmed V and J ends, which lost 6 bases and 9 bases, there was a span of 18 bases. The CDR3 extends over 15 amino acids. CDR3 nucleotides: TGTGCCAGCAGATCAGGCCTCCTCGGAGGTTCACCCCTCCACTTT. Amino acids: CASRSGLLGGSPLHF. Together with reference TRBV7-2 and TRBJ1-6, the CDR3 gives the full variable domain: GAGVSQSPSNKVTEKGKDVELRCDPISGHTALYWYRQSLGQGLEFLIYFQGNSAPDKSGLPSDRFSAERTGGSVSTLTIQRTQQEDSAVYLCASRSGLLGGSPLHFGNGTRLTVT.

The chain recombines TRBV19 with TRBJ1-5; TRBD1 is a possible D gene (5 bases). The V and J ends lost 8 bases and 2 bases respectively, with 16 bases between them. CDR1 and CDR2 from the germline V gene are LNHDA and SQIVND (reference sequence). The CDR3 is 15 residues long. The CDR3 DNA sequence: TGTGCCAGTGATAGGAGGGACTACGGCAATCAGCCCCAGCATTTT. Translating it yields CASDRRDYGNQPQHF.

This chain links TRBV10-3 with TRBJ1-4; 7 nucleotides match TRBD1. The CDR3 has 13 residues. The germline CDR1 and CDR2 sequences are ENHRY and SYGVKD. After removal of 0 bases from V and 8 bases from J, the junction contained 0 bases not matched to a gene. CDR3 bases: TGTGCCATCAGTGAGTCGGACAGGGAAAAACTGTTTTTT. Translated: CAISESDREKLFF.

This clonotype was seen a handful of times. This CDR3 fails to terminate in the conserved phenylalanine or tryptophan, so it likely reflects a read error. The CDR3 nucleotides read TGTGCCAGCAGCTGGGGGACAGAGCAGTACCTC. It yields the protein CASSWGTEQYL. The chain carries TRBV5-6 and TRBJ2-7; weak D call: TRBD1 (6 bases). The CDR3 consists of 11 residues. Germline assignment: CDR1 SGHDT and CDR2 YYEEEE. V gave up 3 bases and J gave up 7 bases, with 8 bases separating them.

The chain's CDR3 is CSVRQVTYEQYF. The CDR3 DNA reads as TGCAGCGTCAGACAGGTTACCTACGAGCAGTACTTC. The J gene is TRBJ2-7, the V gene TRBV29-1; possible D gene TRBD1, 6 bases. Per germline, CDR1 SQVTM and CDR2 ANQGSEA. Trimming took 6 bases from V and 2 from J, leaving 11 bases between them. This CDR3 has 12 amino acids.

In its sample, this clonotype was seen many times. The chain couples TRBV4-3 to TRBJ2-1, with D possibly TRBD1 on 5 matching bases. Germline V lookup: CDR1 LGHNA, CDR2 YSLEER. The CDR3 covers 15 residues. Trimming pared 0 bases from V and 8 bases from J, leaving 14 bases between. CDR3 bases: TGCGCCAGCAGCCAAGATACGGGTAGGGGCGATGAGCAGTTCTTC. Its protein product is CASSQDTGRGDEQFF.

This chain uses TRBV29-1 with TRBJ2-5; 9 nucleotides line up with TRBD1. The length of the CDR3 is 15 residues. CDR1 is SQVTM and CDR2 is ANQGSEA in the germline V gene. Trimming removed 6 bases from V and 11 bases from J; junction bases left unmatched: 19. CDR3 sequence: CSVHDTGGVGDTQYF. CDR3 DNA sequence: TGCAGCGTACACGATACAGGGGGCGTAGGAGATACGCAGTACTTC.

V gene TRBV19 combines with J gene TRBJ1-3; D gene ambiguous. The CDR3 contains 16 residues. Trimming removed 3 bases from V and 0 bases from J, with 12 bases in between. In germline, CDR1 is LNHDA, CDR2 SQIVND (reference sequence). This chain's CDR3 is CASSIASPGSGNTIYF. The CDR3 DNA is TGTGCCAGTAGTATCGCCTCCCCAGGCTCTGGAAACACCATATATTTT.

The chain joins TRBV19 to TRBJ1-1; D might be TRBD1 (6 bases). The CDR3 covers 13 residues. CDR1 and CDR2 (germline): LNHDA, SQIVND (reference sequence). Trimming cost V 7 bases and J 5 bases, with 14 bases left between them. The CDR3 DNA is TGTGCCAGTACAGGGGAGGAGAGGACTGAAGCTTTCTTT. The encoded protein is CASTGEERTEAFF.

CDR3 region: CASRITSGANVLTF. CDR3 bases: TGTGCCAGTAGGATAACCAGTGGGGCCAACGTCCTGACTTTC. The rearrangement uses TRBV7-9 and TRBJ2-6; unclear D gene. Germline CDR1 is SEHNR and CDR2 is FQNEAQ (reference sequence). Between the trimmed V and J ends, which lost 9 bases and 3 bases, there was a span of 12 bases. This CDR3 comprises 14 residues. The entire variable domain, with the rest obtained from reference TRBV7-9 and TRBJ2-6, is as follows: DTGVSQNPRHKITKRGQNVTFRCDPISEHNRLYWYRQTLGQGPEFLTYFQNEAQLEKSRLLSDRFSAERPKGSFSTLEIQRTEQGDSAMYLCASRITSGANVLTFGAGSRLTVL.

This clonotype was picked up a small number of times. The chain joins TRBV2 to TRBJ2-7; TRBD1 matches 9 bases. CDR1 and CDR2 (germline): SNHLY, FYNNEI. J was trimmed by 5 bases and V by 7 bases; bases with no gene match: 6. There are 13 residues in the CDR3. This CDR3 reads CASNTGQGDEQYF. In DNA form, the CDR3 reads TGTGCCAGCAATACGGGACAGGGTGACGAGCAGTACTTC.

The V call is TRBV2, the J call TRBJ1-1; D is perhaps TRBD1 (5 bases). Germline CDR1 reads SNHLY; CDR2 reads FYNNEI. CDR3 length: 13 amino acids. V shed 1 base and J shed 12 bases, with 15 bases lying between them. The CDR3 DNA reads TGTGCCAGCAGTGAAGATAAAGGGGCGAGGTCTTTCTTT. Translated, it gives CASSEDKGARSFF. Drawing the rest from reference TRBV2 and TRBJ1-1, the complete variable domain is EPEVTQTPSHQVTQMGQEVILRCVPISNHLYFYWYRQILGQKVEFLVSFYNNEISEKSEIFDDQFSVERPDGSNFTLKIRSTKLEDSAMYFCASSEDKGARSFFGQGTRLTVV.

The rearrangement links TRBV2 to TRBJ1-2; the match to TRBD1 covers 8 bases. Germline V gene data show CDR1 as SNHLY and CDR2 as FYNNEI. CDR3 size: 14 residues. Trimming took 7 bases from V and 3 from J; bases not matched to a gene: 7. CDR3 protein: CASNSGTGYYGYTF. For the CDR3, the DNA is TGTGCCAGCAATTCCGGGACAGGTTACTATGGCTACACCTTC. The full variable domain, rest sourced from reference TRBV2 and TRBJ1-2, is EPEVTQTPSHQVTQMGQEVILRCVPISNHLYFYWYRQILGQKVEFLVSFYNNEISEKSEIFDDQFSVERPDGSNFTLKIRSTKLEDSAMYFCASNSGTGYYGYTFGSGTRLTVV.

The chain uses TRBV15 and TRBJ2-7; 10 nucleotides line up with TRBD1. The CDR3 consists of 13 residues. The V gene end was trimmed by 2 bases and the J gene end by 6 bases; junction bases not matched to a gene: 1. The germline CDR1 and CDR2 sequences are LNHNV and YYDKDF (reference sequence). The CDR3 nucleotides read TGTGCCACCAGCAGAAGGACAGGGGGCGAGCAGTACTTC. Amino acid sequence: CATSRRTGGEQYF.